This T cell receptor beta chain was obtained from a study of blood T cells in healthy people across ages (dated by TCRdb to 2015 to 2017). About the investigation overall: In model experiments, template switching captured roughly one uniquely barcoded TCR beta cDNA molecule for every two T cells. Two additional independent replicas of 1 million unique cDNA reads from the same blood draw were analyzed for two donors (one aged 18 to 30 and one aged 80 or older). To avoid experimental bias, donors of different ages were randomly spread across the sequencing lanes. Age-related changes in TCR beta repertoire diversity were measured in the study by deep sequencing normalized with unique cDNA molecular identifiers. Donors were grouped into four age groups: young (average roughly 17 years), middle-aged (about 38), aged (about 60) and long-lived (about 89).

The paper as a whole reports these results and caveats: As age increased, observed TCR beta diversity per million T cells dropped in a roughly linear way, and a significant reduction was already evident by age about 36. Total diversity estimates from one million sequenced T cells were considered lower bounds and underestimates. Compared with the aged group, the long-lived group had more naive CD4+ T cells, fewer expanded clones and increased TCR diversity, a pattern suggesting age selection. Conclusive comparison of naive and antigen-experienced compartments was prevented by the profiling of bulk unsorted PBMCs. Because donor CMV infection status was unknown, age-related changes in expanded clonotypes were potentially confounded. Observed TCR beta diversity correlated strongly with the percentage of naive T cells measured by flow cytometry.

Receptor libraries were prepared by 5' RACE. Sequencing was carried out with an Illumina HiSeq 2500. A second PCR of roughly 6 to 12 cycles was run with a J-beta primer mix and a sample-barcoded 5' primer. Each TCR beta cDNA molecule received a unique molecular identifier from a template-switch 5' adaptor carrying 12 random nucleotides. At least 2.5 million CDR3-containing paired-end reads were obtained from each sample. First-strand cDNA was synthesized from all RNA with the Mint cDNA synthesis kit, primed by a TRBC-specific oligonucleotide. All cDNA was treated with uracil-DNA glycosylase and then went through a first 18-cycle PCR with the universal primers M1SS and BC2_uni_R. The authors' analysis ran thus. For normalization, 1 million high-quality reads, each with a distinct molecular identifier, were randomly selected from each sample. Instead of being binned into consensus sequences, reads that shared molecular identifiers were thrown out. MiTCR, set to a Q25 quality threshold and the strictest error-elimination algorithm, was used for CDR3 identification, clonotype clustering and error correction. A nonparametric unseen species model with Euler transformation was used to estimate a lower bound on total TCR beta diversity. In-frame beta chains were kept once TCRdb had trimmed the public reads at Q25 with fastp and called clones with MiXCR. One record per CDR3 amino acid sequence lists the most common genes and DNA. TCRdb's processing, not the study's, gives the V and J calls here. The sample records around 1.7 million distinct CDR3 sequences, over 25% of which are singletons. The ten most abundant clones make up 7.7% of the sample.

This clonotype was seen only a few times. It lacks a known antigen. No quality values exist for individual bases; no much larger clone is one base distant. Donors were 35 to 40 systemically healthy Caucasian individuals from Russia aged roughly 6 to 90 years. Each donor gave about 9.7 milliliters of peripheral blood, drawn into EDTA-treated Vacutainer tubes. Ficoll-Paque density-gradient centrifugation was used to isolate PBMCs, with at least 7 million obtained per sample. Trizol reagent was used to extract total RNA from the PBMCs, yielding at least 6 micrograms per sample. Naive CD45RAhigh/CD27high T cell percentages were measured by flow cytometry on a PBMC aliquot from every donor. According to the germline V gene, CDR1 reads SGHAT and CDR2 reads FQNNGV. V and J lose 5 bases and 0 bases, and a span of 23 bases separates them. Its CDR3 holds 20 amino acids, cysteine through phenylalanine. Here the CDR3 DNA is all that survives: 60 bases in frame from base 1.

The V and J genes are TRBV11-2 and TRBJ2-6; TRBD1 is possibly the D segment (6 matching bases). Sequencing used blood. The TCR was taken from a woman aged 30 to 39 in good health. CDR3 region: CASSTPRRDRSNSGANVLTF. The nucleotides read TGTGCCAGCAGCACACCCCGAAGAGACAGGTCAAACTCTGGGGCCAACGTCCTGACTTTC. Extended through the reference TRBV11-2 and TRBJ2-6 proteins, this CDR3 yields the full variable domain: EAGVAQSPRYKIIEKRQSVAFWCNPISGHATLYWYQQILGQGPKLLIQFQNNGVVDDSQLPKDRFSAERLKGVDSTLKIQPAKLEDSAVYLCASSTPRRDRSNSGANVLTFGAGSRLTVL.